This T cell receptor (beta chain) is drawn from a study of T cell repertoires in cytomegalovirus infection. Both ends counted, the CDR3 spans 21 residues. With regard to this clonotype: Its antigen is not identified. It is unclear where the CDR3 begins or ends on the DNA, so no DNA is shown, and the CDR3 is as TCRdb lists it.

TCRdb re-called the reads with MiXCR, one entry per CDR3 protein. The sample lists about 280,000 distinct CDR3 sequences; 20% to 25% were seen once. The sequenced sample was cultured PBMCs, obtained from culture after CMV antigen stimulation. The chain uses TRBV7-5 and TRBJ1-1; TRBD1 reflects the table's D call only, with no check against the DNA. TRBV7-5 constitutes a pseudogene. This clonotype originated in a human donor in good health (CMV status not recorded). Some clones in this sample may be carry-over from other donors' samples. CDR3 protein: CISVPEAQTPYQTGFDTEAFF.